Here is one TCR beta chain with its context. The antigen is not known. This record belongs to a study of monozygotic twins with inflammatory bowel disease. Per TCR library, about 3,300 ng of total RNA was used. After re-calling the 5' RACE reads, TCRdb lists one entry per CDR3 protein, DNA absent. Its table records about 350,000 distinct CDR3 sequences. General study findings and limits: Whereas healthy co-twins had higher TCRbeta diversity (inverse Simpson), IBD patients had lower diversity.

This TCR came from a human donor with ulcerative colitis or Crohn's disease, or a healthy co-twin of an affected twin (not recorded which). Sequencing was carried out using blood.

The CDR3 reads CASSQDRDTTGELFF. The chain has TRBV4-2 and TRBJ2-2; TCRdb's D gene call, TRBD1, goes unchecked for lack of DNA. CDR1 is LGHNA, CDR2 YNFKEQ, per germline. The CDR3 runs to 15 residues.